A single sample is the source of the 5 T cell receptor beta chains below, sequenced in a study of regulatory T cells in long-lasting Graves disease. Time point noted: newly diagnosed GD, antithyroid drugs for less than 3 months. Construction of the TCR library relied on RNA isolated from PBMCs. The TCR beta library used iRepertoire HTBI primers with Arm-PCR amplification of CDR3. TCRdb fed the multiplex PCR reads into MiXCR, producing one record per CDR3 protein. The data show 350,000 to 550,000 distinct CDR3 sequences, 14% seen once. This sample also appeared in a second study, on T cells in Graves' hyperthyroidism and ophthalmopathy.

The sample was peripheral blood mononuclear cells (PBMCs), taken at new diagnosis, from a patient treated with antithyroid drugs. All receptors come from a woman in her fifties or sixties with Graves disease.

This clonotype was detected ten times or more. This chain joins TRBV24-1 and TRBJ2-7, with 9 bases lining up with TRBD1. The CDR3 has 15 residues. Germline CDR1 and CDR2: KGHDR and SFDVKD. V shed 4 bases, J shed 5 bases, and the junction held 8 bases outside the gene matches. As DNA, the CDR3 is TGTGCCACCAGTGACATAACGGACAGGGGAAACGAGCAGTACTTC. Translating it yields CATSDITDRGNEQYF.

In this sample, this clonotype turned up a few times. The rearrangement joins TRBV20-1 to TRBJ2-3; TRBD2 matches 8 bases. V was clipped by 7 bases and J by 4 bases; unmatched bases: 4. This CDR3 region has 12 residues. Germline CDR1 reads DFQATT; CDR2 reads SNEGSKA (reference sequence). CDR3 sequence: CSGAGVSDTQYF. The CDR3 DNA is TGCAGTGGAGCGGGAGTATCAGATACGCAGTATTTT.

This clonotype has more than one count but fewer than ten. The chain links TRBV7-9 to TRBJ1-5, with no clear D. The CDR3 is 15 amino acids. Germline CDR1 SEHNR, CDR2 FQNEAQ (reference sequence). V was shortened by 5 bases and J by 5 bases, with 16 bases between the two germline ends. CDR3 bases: TGTGCCAGCAGCAACTCCGGGGTTCGGGATCAGCCCCAGCATTTT. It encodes CASSNSGVRDQPQHF.

For the CDR3, the DNA is TGCAGTGCTAGACGGGCGGGATTGACGGAGACCCAGTACTTC. This gives the protein CSARRAGLTETQYF. This chain connects TRBV20-1 to TRBJ2-5; TRBD2 might be the D (6 bases). The CDR3 has 14 residues. The V end lost 2 bases, the J end lost 5 bases, and 15 bases lay between the germline ends. Germline V gene sequence: CDR1 DFQATT, CDR2 SNEGSKA (reference sequence).

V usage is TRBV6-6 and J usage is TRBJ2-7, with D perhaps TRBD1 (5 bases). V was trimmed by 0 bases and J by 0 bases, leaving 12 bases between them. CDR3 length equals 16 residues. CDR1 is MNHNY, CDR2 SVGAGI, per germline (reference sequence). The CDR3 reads CASSYSVTGASYEQYF. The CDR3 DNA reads TGTGCCAGCAGTTACTCGGTCACAGGTGCCTCCTACGAGCAGTACTTC.